The 19 T cell receptor beta chains in this list originate from one sample, sequenced in a study of cytomegalovirus exposure and HLA in healthy donors. PCR used 60 Vbeta primers and 13 Jbeta primers. The repertoire was sequenced with immunoSEQ multiplex PCR; TCRdb's copy has only in-frame clones and lacks some. Recorded for this sample: approximately 110,000 clones. Sequencing was carried out using PBMCs. These receptors were taken from a young man in good health and CMV-seronegative.

The rearrangement uses TRBV15 and TRBJ2-3, with a weak D call TRBD1 (5 bases). From germline, CDR1 is LNHNV and CDR2 YYDKDF (reference sequence). The V and J ends lost 3 bases and 0 bases respectively, with 16 bases between them. This CDR3 is built from 17 residues. CDR3 sequence (DNA): TGTGCCACCAGCAGTGCCAAGGGGTCTTCTAGCACAGATACGCAGTATTTT. Its protein is CATSSAKGSSSTDTQYF.

V gene TRBV28 combines with J gene TRBJ2-2; weak D call: TRBD1 (5 bases). The CDR3 runs to 18 residues. Germline CDR1 reads MDHEN; CDR2 reads SYDVKM. Trimming shortened V by 10 bases and J by 6 bases, and 30 bases separated the two germline ends. CDR3 in amino acids: CAISSRFARVTSPGELFF. CDR3 DNA sequence: TGTGCCATCTCTTCCCGTTTTGCCAGGGTAACAAGTCCCGGGGAGCTGTTTTTT. Supplemented by reference TRBV28 and TRBJ2-2, the full variable domain reads DVKVTQSSRYLVKRTGEKVFLECVQDMDHENMFWYRQDPGLGLRLIYFSYDVKMKEKGDIPEGYSVSREKKERFSLILESASTNQTSMYLCAISSRFARVTSPGELFFGEGSRLTVL.

V is TRBV6-4 and J is TRBJ2-1, with D possibly being TRBD2 (7 bases). Germline V lookup: CDR1 MRHNA, CDR2 SNTAGT. CDR3 length: 16 amino acids. Trimming removed 1 base from V and 1 base from J, with 11 bases in between. The CDR3 sequence: CASSDLGGGSYNEQFF. The DNA of the CDR3 is TGTGCCAGCAGTGACTTGGGAGGGGGGTCCTACAATGAGCAGTTCTTC.

The V and J genes are TRBV7-2 and TRBJ2-2; the match to TRBD2 covers 9 bases. Germline CDR1 and CDR2: SGHTA and FQGNSA. The CDR3 spans 15 residues. J gave up 5 bases and V 3 bases, and 4 bases lay outside the gene matches. CDR3 residues: CASSFGLAGTGELFF. The CDR3 coding sequence is TGTGCCAGCAGCTTCGGGCTAGCGGGGACCGGGGAGCTGTTTTTT.

Here the CDR3 reads CASSVEGQGVNGYTF. The CDR3 nucleotides are TGTGCCAGCAGCGTGGAAGGACAGGGGGTCAATGGCTACACCTTC. The gene calls are TRBV9 and TRBJ1-2; TRBD1 aligns across 10 bases. From germline, CDR1 is SGDLS and CDR2 YYNGEE. V trimming: 2 bases; J trimming: 6 bases; junction bases outside the gene matches: 7. The CDR3 runs to 15 residues.

Regarding this clone: Within the sample, other DNA sequences also encode this same CDR3. The V call is TRBV5-1, the J call TRBJ2-3; D possibly corresponds to TRBD1 (6 bases). The V gene's germline CDR1 is SGHRS and CDR2 YFSETQ. The CDR3 loop spans 13 amino acids. V was clipped by 3 bases and J by 1 base, with 6 bases between them. CDR3 residues: CASSSGGTDTQYF. The CDR3 DNA sequence: TGCGCCAGCAGCTCAGGGGGCACAGATACGCAGTATTTT.

V is TRBV6-6 and J is TRBJ1-1; 8 nucleotides agree with TRBD1. The CDR3 has 13 amino acids. The V and J ends lost 7 bases and 4 bases, in that order; junction bases with no gene match: 5. The germline gives CDR1 MNHNY, CDR2 SVGAGI (reference sequence). CDR3 DNA sequence: TGTGCCAGCACCTTACAGGGGGGCACTGAAGCTTTCTTT. This gives the protein CASTLQGGTEAFF.

CDR3 sequence reads: CAIIAGDQETQYF. The CDR3 DNA follows: TGTGCCATTATAGCGGGGGACCAAGAGACCCAGTACTTC. The chain is built from TRBV6-1 and TRBJ2-5; 9 bases line up with TRBD2. The V gene end was trimmed by 10 bases and the J gene end by 0 bases; junction bases not matched to a gene: 3. The CDR3 is made up of 13 amino acids. In germline, CDR1 is MNHNS, CDR2 SASEGT.

The chain couples TRBV6-5 to TRBJ2-7, with no clear D. The CDR3 runs 13 residues. V lost 10 bases and J lost 2, with 15 bases in between. Germline V gene data show CDR1 as MNHEY and CDR2 as SVGAGI. CDR3 in amino acids: CATRYALTYEQYF. In DNA, the CDR3 is TGTGCCACGCGGTACGCCCTGACCTACGAGCAGTACTTC.

The rearrangement uses TRBV15 and TRBJ2-4, with TRBD2 identical over 9 bases. V shed 1 base and J 6 bases; nucleotides not matched to a gene: 4. The CDR3 extends over 15 amino acids. From germline, CDR1 is LNHNV and CDR2 YYDKDF (reference sequence). Here the CDR3 reads CATSRAGGGGNIQYF. CDR3 nucleotides: TGTGCCACCAGCAGAGCCGGCGGGGGGGGAAACATTCAGTACTTC. The full variable domain, rest sourced from reference TRBV15 and TRBJ2-4, is DAMVIQNPRYQVTQFGKPVTLSCSQTLNHNVMYWYQQKSSQAPKLLFHYYDKDFNNEADTPDNFQSRRPNTSFCFLDIRSPGLGDTAMYLCATSRAGGGGNIQYFGAGTRLSVL.

The genes are TRBV10-2 and TRBJ1-4; D possibly corresponds to TRBD1 (5 bases). This CDR3 spans 12 amino acids. V lost 7 bases, J lost 8 bases, and 11 bases lay in between. Looked up from germline, CDR1 is WSHSY and CDR2 is SAAADI. The CDR3, as DNA: TGCGCCAGCACGGGACTTGGGGAAAAACTGTTTTTT. Its protein product is CASTGLGEKLFF.

The V and J genes are TRBV4-2 and TRBJ2-3, with TRBD1 as a possible D gene (6 bases). The germline V and J ends were trimmed by 4 bases and 2 bases, with 16 bases remaining between them. Germline CDR1 reads LGHNA; CDR2 reads YNFKEQ. The CDR3 has 16 residues. The CDR3 region is CASSPGGQRYTDTQYF. The CDR3 DNA follows: TGTGCCAGCAGCCCAGGAGGACAGAGATACACAGATACGCAGTATTTT.

The chain uses TRBV15 and TRBJ2-5; D not certain. CDR3 length: 13 residues. The germline gives CDR1 LNHNV, CDR2 YYDKDF (reference sequence). V was pared by 2 bases and J by 5 bases, with 9 bases between. The CDR3 sequence is CATSRSLQETQYF. The CDR3 DNA sequence: TGTGCCACCAGCAGATCGCTTCAGGAGACCCAGTACTTC. Full variable domain (remainder filled in from reference TRBV15 and TRBJ2-5): DAMVIQNPRYQVTQFGKPVTLSCSQTLNHNVMYWYQQKSSQAPKLLFHYYDKDFNNEADTPDNFQSRRPNTSFCFLDIRSPGLGDTAMYLCATSRSLQETQYFGPGTRLLVL.

J is TRBJ2-7 and V is TRBV5-1, with 7 nucleotides matching TRBD2. V gave up 3 bases and J gave up 3 bases; unmatched junction bases: 3. In germline, CDR1 is SGHRS, CDR2 YFSETQ. The CDR3 contains 13 residues. CDR3 DNA sequence: TGCGCCAGCAGCTGGGGGGGGATCTACGAGCAGTACTTC. Translating it yields CASSWGGIYEQYF.

The J gene is TRBJ1-6, the V gene TRBV19, with D hard to call. Trimming took off 5 bases at V and 10 bases at J, with 15 bases between the two ends. CDR3 length: 14 amino acids. Germline CDR1 is LNHDA and CDR2 is SQIVND (reference sequence). This CDR3 reads CASSYGRGYSPLHF. In DNA form, the CDR3 reads TGTGCCAGTAGTTATGGGAGAGGGTACTCACCCCTCCACTTT.

As concerns this clone: Other nucleotide sequences in the sample specify the same CDR3. J is TRBJ2-7 and V is TRBV7-6; 7 bases agree with TRBD2. The CDR3 has 15 residues. V shed 5 bases, J shed 1 base, and the junction held 8 bases outside the gene matches. Germline CDR1 SGHVS, CDR2 FNYEAQ. DNA for the CDR3: TGTGCCAGCAGCCGTTCGGACGGGGGGTCCTACGAGCAGTACTTC. This gives the protein CASSRSDGGSYEQYF.

The chain links TRBV7-9 to TRBJ1-1; D might be TRBD1 (6 bases). The CDR3 length is 14 residues. The germline CDR1 and CDR2 sequences are SEHNR and FQNEAQ (reference sequence). V lost 5 bases, J lost 4 bases, and 14 bases lay in between. The CDR3, as DNA: TGTGCCAGCAGCCCACCCACAGGGATCACTGAAGCTTTCTTT. Translating it yields CASSPPTGITEAFF. Filled out from reference TRBV7-9 and TRBJ1-1, the complete variable domain reads DTGVSQNPRHKITKRGQNVTFRCDPISEHNRLYWYRQTLGQGPEFLTYFQNEAQLEKSRLLSDRFSAERPKGSFSTLEIQRTEQGDSAMYLCASSPPTGITEAFFGQGTRLTVV.

As DNA, the CDR3 is TGTGCCAGCAGTTCGTGGGGGCTATCAGATACGCAGTATTTT. Translated: CASSSWGLSDTQYF. This chain uses TRBV7-8 with TRBJ2-3, with TRBD1 as a possible D gene (6 bases). The CDR3 runs to 14 residues. Germline V gene sequence: CDR1 SGHVS, CDR2 FQNEAQ. With 6 bases removed from V and 4 bases from J, the gap between germline ends came to 14 bases. The full variable domain, its missing parts supplied by reference TRBV7-8 and TRBJ2-3, is GAGVSQSPRYKVAKRGQDVALRCDPISGHVSLFWYQQALGQGPEFLTYFQNEAQLDKSGLPSDRFFAERPEGSVSTLKIQRTQQEDSAVYLCASSSWGLSDTQYFGPGTRLTVL.

This chain links TRBV7-9 with TRBJ1-3; D remains ambiguous. Germline assignment: CDR1 SEHNR and CDR2 FQNEAQ (reference sequence). Between the trimmed V and J ends, which lost 2 bases and 2 bases, there was a span of 16 bases. The length of the CDR3 is 17 residues. The CDR3 DNA is TGTGCCAGCAGCTTAATCAGGAGGTCGGACCCTGGAAACACCATATATTTT. Amino acid sequence: CASSLIRRSDPGNTIYF.